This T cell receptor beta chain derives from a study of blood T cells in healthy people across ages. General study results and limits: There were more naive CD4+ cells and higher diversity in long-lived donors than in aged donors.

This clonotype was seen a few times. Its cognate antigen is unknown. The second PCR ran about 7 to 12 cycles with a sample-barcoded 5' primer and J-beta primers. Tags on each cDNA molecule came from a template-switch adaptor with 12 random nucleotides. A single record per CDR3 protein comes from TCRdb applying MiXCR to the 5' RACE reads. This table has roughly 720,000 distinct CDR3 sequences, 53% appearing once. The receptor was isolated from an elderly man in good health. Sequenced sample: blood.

The CDR3 bases are TGCAGTGCTAGAGATACAGGGCCTGCTCAAAAACTGTTTTTT. This codes for CSARDTGPAQKLFF. The V and J genes are TRBV20-1 and TRBJ1-4; possible D gene TRBD1, 6 bases. There are 14 residues in the CDR3. The germline gives CDR1 DFQATT, CDR2 SNEGSKA (reference sequence). Deletions cut 0 bases from V and 9 bases from J, with 14 bases between.